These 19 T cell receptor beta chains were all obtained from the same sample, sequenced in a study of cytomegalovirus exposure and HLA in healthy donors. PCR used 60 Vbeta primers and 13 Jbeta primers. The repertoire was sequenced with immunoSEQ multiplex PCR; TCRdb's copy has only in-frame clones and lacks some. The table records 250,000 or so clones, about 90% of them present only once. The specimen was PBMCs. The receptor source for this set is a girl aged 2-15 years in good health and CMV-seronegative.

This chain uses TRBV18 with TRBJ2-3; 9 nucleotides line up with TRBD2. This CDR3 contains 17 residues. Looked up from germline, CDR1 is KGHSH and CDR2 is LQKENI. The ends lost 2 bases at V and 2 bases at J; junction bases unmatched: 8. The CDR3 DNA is TGTGCCAGCTCACCAATGTCTAGCGGGACTATCACAGATACGCAGTATTTT. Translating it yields CASSPMSSGTITDTQYF.

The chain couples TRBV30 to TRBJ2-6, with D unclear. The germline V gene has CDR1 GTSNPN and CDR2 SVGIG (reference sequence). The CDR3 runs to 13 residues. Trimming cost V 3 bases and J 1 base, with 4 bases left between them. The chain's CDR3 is CAWSNSGANVLTF. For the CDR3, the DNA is TGTGCCTGGAGCAATTCTGGGGCCAACGTCCTGACTTTC.

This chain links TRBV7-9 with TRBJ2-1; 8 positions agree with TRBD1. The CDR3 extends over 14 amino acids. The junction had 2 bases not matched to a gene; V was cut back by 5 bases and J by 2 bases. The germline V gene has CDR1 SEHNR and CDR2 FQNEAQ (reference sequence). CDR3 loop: CASSHRGAYNEQFF. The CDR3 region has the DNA TGTGCCAGCAGCCACAGGGGGGCCTACAATGAGCAGTTCTTC.

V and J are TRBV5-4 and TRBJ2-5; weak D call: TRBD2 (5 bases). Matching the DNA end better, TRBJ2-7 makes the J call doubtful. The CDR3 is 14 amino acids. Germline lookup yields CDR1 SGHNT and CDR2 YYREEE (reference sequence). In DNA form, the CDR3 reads TGTGCCAGCAGCTTGTCCGGGAAAACCTACGAGCAGTACTTC. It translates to CASSLSGKTYEQYF.

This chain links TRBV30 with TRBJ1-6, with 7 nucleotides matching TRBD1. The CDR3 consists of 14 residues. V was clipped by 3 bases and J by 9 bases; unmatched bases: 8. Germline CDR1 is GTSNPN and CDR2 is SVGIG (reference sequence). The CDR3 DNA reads TGTGCCTGGAGCCCGACAGGGCCGAGTTCACCCCTCCACTTT. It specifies CAWSPTGPSSPLHF.

The CDR3 region is CASQGGLSTDTQYF. CDR3 DNA: TGTGCCAGCCAGGGGGGACTTTCCACAGATACGCAGTATTTT. V is TRBV7-9 and J is TRBJ2-3; D may be TRBD1 (7 bases). Germline loops: CDR1 SEHNR, CDR2 FQNEAQ (reference sequence). CDR3 length: 14 residues. V lost 8 bases, J lost 2 bases, and 14 bases lay in between.

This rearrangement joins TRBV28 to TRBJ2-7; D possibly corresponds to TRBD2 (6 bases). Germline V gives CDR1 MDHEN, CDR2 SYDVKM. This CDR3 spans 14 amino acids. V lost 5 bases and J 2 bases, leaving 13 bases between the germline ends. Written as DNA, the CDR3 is TGTGCCAGCAGTCCTTCGGGAGTTGCCTACGAGCAGTACTTC. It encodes CASSPSGVAYEQYF.

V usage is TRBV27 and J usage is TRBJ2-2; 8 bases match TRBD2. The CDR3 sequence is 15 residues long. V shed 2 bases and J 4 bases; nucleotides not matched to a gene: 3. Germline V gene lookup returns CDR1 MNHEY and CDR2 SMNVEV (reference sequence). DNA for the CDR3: TGTGCCAGCAGTTTAGCGGGGGGCGTCACCGGGGAGCTGTTTTTT. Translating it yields CASSLAGGVTGELFF.

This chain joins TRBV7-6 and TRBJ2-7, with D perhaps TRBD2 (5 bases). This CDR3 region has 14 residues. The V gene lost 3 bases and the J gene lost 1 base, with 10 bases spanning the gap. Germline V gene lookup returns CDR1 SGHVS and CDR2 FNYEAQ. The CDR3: CASSLGEASYEQYF. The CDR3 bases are TGTGCCAGCAGCTTGGGAGAGGCGTCCTACGAGCAGTACTTC.

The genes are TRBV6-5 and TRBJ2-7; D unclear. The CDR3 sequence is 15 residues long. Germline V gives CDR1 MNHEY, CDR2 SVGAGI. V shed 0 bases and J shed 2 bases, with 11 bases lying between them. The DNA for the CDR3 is TGTGCCAGCAGTTACTCGAGAGAGGCCCCCTACGAGCAGTACTTC. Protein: CASSYSREAPYEQYF.

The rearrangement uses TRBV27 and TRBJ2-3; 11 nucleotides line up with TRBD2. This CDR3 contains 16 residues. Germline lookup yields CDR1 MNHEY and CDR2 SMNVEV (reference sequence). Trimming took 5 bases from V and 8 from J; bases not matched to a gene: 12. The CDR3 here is CASSLRVAGGHSTQYF. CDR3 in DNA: TGTGCCAGCAGTCTAAGAGTAGCGGGAGGGCATTCTACGCAGTATTTT.

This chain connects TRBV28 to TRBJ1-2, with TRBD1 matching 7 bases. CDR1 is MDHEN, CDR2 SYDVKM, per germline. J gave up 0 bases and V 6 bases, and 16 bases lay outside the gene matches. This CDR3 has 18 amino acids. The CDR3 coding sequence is TGTGCCAGCAGGGTCTTTCTCAGCAGGGACAGAACTAACTATGGCTACACCTTC. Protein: CASRVFLSRDRTNYGYTF.

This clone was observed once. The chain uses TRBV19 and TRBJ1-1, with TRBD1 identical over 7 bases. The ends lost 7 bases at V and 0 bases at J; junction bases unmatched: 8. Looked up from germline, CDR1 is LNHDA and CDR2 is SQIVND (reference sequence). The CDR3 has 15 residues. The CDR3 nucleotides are TGTGCCAGTACCCTCGGACAGGAGTTGAACACTGAAGCTTTCTTT. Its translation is CASTLGQELNTEAFF. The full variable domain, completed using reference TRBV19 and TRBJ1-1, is DGGITQSPKYLFRKEGQNVTLSCEQNLNHDAMYWYRQDPGQGLRLIYYSQIVNDFQKGDIAEGYSVSREKKESFPLTVTSAQKNPTAFYLCASTLGQELNTEAFFGQGTRLTVV.

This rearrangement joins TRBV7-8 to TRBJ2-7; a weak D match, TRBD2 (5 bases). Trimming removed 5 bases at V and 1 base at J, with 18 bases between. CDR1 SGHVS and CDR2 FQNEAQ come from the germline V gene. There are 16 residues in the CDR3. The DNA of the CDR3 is TGTGCCAGCAGCCCGCTAGAAAGCGGAAGATCCTACGAGCAGTACTTC. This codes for CASSPLESGRSYEQYF. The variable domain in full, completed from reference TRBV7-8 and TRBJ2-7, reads GAGVSQSPRYKVAKRGQDVALRCDPISGHVSLFWYQQALGQGPEFLTYFQNEAQLDKSGLPSDRFFAERPEGSVSTLKIQRTQQEDSAVYLCASSPLESGRSYEQYFGPGTRLTVT.

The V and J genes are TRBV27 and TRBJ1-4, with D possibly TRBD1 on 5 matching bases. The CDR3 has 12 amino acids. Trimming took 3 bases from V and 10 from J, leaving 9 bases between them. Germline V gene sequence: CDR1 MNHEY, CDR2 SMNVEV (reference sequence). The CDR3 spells CASSLAGGKLFF. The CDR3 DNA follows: TGTGCCAGCAGTTTGGCCGGGGGAAAACTGTTTTTT.

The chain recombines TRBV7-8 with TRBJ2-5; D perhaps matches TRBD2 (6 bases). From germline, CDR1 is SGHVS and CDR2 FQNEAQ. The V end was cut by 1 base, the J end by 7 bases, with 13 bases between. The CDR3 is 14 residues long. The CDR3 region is CASSLVGAGRTQYF. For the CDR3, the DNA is TGTGCCAGCAGCTTAGTAGGGGCGGGAAGGACCCAGTACTTC.

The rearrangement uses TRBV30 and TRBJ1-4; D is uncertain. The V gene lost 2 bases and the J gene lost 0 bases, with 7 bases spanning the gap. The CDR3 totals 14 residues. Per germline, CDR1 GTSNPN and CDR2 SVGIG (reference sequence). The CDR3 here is CAWSRTATNEKLFF. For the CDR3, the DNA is TGTGCCTGGAGTCGAACAGCAACTAATGAAAAACTGTTTTTT.

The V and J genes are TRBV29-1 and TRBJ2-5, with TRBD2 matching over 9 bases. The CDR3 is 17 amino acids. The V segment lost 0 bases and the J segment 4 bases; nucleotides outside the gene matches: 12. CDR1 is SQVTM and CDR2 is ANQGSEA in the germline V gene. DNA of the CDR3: TGCAGCGTTGAAGAGGCTAGCGGGGCAGGTTTGGGAGAGACCCAGTACTTC. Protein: CSVEEASGAGLGETQYF.

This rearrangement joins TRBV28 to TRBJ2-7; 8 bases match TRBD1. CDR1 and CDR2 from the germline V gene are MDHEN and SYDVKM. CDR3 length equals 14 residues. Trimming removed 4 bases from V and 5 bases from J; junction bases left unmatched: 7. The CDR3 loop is CASSSSRGRDEQYF. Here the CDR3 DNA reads TGTGCCAGCAGTTCCTCCAGGGGGCGCGACGAGCAGTACTTC. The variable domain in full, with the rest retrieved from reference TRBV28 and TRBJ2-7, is DVKVTQSSRYLVKRTGEKVFLECVQDMDHENMFWYRQDPGLGLRLIYFSYDVKMKEKGDIPEGYSVSREKKERFSLILESASTNQTSMYLCASSSSRGRDEQYFGPGTRLTVT.